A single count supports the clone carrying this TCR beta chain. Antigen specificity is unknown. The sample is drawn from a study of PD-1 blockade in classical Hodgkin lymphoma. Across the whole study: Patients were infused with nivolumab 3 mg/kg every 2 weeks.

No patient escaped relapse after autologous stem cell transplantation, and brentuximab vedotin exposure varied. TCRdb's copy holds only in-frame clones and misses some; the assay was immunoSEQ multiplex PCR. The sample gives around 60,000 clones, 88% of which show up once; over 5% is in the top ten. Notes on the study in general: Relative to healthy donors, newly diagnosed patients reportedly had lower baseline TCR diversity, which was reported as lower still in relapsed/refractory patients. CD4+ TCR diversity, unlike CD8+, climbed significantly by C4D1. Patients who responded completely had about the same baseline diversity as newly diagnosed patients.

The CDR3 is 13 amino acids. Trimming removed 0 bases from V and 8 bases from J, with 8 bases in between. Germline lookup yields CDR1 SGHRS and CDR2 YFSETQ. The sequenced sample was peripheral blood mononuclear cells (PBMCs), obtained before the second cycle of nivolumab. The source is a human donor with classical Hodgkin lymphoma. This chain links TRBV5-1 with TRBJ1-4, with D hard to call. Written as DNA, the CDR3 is TGCGCCAGCAGCTTGGAGCGGATGGAAAAACTGTTTTTT. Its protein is CASSLERMEKLFF. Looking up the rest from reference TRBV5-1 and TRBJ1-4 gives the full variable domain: KAGVTQTPRYLIKTRGQQVTLSCSPISGHRSVSWYQQTPGQGLQFLFEYFSETQRNKGNFPGRFSGRQFSNSRSEMNVSTLELGDSALYLCASSLERMEKLFFGSGTQLSVL.